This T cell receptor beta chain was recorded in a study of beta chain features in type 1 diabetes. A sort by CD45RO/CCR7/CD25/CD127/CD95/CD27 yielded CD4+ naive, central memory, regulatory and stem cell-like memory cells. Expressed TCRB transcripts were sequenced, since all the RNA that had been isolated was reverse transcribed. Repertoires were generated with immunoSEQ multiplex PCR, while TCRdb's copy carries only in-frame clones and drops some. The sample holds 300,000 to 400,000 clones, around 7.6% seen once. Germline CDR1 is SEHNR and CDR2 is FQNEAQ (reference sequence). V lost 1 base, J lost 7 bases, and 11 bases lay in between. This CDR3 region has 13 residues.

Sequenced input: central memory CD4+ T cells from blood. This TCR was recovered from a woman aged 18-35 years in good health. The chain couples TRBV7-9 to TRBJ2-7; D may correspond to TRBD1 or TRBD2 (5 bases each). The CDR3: CASSLGTRGEQYF. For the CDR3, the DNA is TGTGCCAGCAGCTTAGGGACAAGAGGGGAGCAGTACTTC.